This TCR beta chain derives from a study of post-analysis software for immune sequencing data. Prepared libraries of TCR beta cDNA carried unique molecular identifiers. Out of roughly 0.95 to 11 million T cells, a few hundred thousand cDNA molecules were generated. Each CDR3 protein is one row after TCRdb ran MiXCR on the PCR reads. The data show hundreds of thousands of distinct CDR3 sequences, around 60% seen once. Findings and limits, study-wide: Samples sharing a preparation batch grouped tightly together when assessed by F measure. Four to six TRBV segments were more frequent in patients than controls; TRBV5-6, TRBV5-1 and TRBV20-1 belonged to this group. In multiple sclerosis, normalized Chao1 diversity was significantly below that of controls.

Deletions cut 2 bases from V and 5 bases from J, with 10 bases between. This CDR3 is built from 13 residues. Germline loops: CDR1 SQVTM, CDR2 ANQGSEA. About this clonotype itself: Its antigen is unknown.

The sequencing sample was made of blood. This sequence was found in a girl aged 2-10 years with multiple sclerosis. The chain employs TRBV29-1 and TRBJ1-5, with TRBD1 as a possible D gene (5 bases). The CDR3 loop is CSVEWGIDQPQHF. The CDR3 nucleotides read TGCAGCGTTGAATGGGGGATCGATCAGCCCCAGCATTTT.